The 21 T cell receptor beta chains in this list originate from one sample, sequenced in a study of technical replicates of blood from a few donors. Assay used: immunoSEQ multiplex PCR; TCRdb lists only in-frame clones, some missing. The sample carries about 76,000 clones, roughly nine tenths recorded once. Sequenced input: T cells isolated from PBMCs. These receptors were taken from a human donor in good health.

This rearrangement joins TRBV19 to TRBJ2-1; 9 nucleotides align to TRBD2. After removal of 3 bases from V and 3 bases from J, the junction contained 3 bases not matched to a gene. The length of the CDR3 is 15 residues. Germline-derived CDR1 and CDR2 are LNHDA and SQIVND (reference sequence). CDR3 in DNA: TGTGCCAGTAGTATTTCTAGCGGGAACTACAATGAGCAGTTCTTC. The encoded protein is CASSISSGNYNEQFF.

The gene calls are TRBV5-1 and TRBJ1-2; 7 bases are shared with TRBD1. The CDR3 is made up of 15 amino acids. J was trimmed by 2 bases and V by 4 bases; bases with no gene match: 8. Germline CDR1 and CDR2: SGHRS and YFSETQ. CDR3 residues: CASSPTEGANYGYTF. The CDR3 DNA sequence: TGCGCCAGCAGCCCAACGGAGGGGGCGAACTATGGCTACACCTTC.

This chain connects TRBV28 to TRBJ1-2; 11 nucleotides line up with TRBD1. Germline V gene data show CDR1 as MDHEN and CDR2 as SYDVKM. Unmatched junction bases numbered 5, after V lost 8 bases and J lost 6 bases. CDR3 length: 13 amino acids. The CDR3 DNA is TGTGCCAGCGCCGTGGACAGGGGGCATGGCTACACCTTC. Translation gives CASAVDRGHGYTF.

The chain recombines TRBV2 with TRBJ2-5; 9 bases are a match to TRBD1. Germline CDR1 reads SNHLY; CDR2 reads FYNNEI. The CDR3 loop spans 18 amino acids. With V trimmed by 0 bases and J by 2 bases, 10 bases remained unmatched. As DNA, the CDR3 is TGTGCCAGCAGTGAAGCTCCCTGGACAGGGGATGAGCAAGAGACCCAGTACTTC. Protein: CASSEAPWTGDEQETQYF.

This rearrangement joins TRBV10-3 to TRBJ1-2; D may be TRBD1 (6 bases). Germline assignment: CDR1 ENHRY and CDR2 SYGVKD. The CDR3 is 13 amino acids. V lost 7 bases and J 2 bases, leaving 11 bases between the germline ends. The CDR3, as DNA: TGTGCCATCACTTGGACAGAGAACTATGGCTACACCTTC. Its translation is CAITWTENYGYTF.

J is TRBJ1-2 and V is TRBV28; TRBD1 matches 7 bases. Germline CDR1 reads MDHEN; CDR2 reads SYDVKM. V dropped 1 base and J dropped 4; count of bases not matched to a gene: 0. This CDR3 contains 13 residues. CDR3 residues: CASSLSGGYGYTF. Here the CDR3 DNA reads TGTGCCAGCAGTTTATCAGGGGGCTATGGCTACACCTTC.

The chain couples TRBV7-2 to TRBJ2-5; D uncertain. With 2 bases removed from V and 3 bases from J, the gap between germline ends came to 7 bases. Germline CDR1 and CDR2: SGHTA and FQGNSA. The CDR3 sequence is 13 residues long. The CDR3 spells CASSLYTEETQYF. CDR3 bases: TGTGCCAGCAGCTTATATACAGAAGAGACCCAGTACTTC.

The chain uses TRBV2 and TRBJ1-1; the match to TRBD1 covers 12 bases. Germline CDR1 is SNHLY and CDR2 is FYNNEI. CDR3 length: 14 residues. V lost 6 bases, J lost 11 bases, and 10 bases stayed unmatched. CDR3 loop: CASRGTGGDLVAFF. CDR3 in DNA: TGTGCCAGCAGGGGGACAGGGGGCGATTTGGTGGCTTTCTTT.

The CDR3 DNA sequence: TGTGCCACCAGCACCGAACTAGCGGTCACAGATACGCAGTATTTT. This sequence encodes CATSTELAVTDTQYF. The chain recombines TRBV15 with TRBJ2-3, with 8 bases fitting TRBD2. The ends lost 4 bases at V and 2 bases at J; junction bases unmatched: 5. CDR1 is LNHNV, CDR2 YYDKDF, per germline (reference sequence). The CDR3 runs 15 residues.

This chain uses TRBV11-2 with TRBJ2-7; 13 positions agree with TRBD2. The germline V gene has CDR1 SGHAT and CDR2 FQNNGV. CDR3 length: 16 residues. V was pared by 5 bases and J by 1 base, with 5 bases of the junction left unmatched. This CDR3 reads CASSLETSGRSYEQYF. The CDR3, as DNA: TGTGCCAGCAGCCTCGAGACTAGCGGGAGGTCCTACGAGCAGTACTTC.

The rearrangement links TRBV10-3 to TRBJ2-5, with D perhaps matching TRBD1 (6 bases). Germline CDR1 ENHRY, CDR2 SYGVKD. Trimming removed 10 bases at V and 2 bases at J, with 11 bases between. CDR3 length equals 12 residues. The CDR3 region is CATEDSQETQYF. CDR3 coding DNA: TGTGCCACCGAGGACAGTCAAGAGACCCAGTACTTC.

CDR3 in amino acids: CASSPGQAAYEQYF. As DNA, the CDR3 is TGTGCCAGTAGTCCTGGCCAGGCCGCCTACGAGCAGTACTTC. The rearrangement joins TRBV19 to TRBJ2-7; D remains ambiguous. The germline V gene encodes CDR1 LNHDA and CDR2 SQIVND (reference sequence). The CDR3 covers 14 residues. V shed 5 bases and J shed 2 bases, with 13 bases lying between them.

This chain joins TRBV1 and TRBJ2-3; the D call of TRBD2 is as the table states it, not checked on the DNA. TRBV1 is flagged as a pseudogene. The CDR3 extends over 11 amino acids. The CDR3 reads CTSSLADTQYF. DNA for the CDR3: TGCACCAGCAGCCTCGCGGATACGCAGTATTTT.

This chain links TRBV6-5 with TRBJ1-3; D ambiguous. Germline-derived CDR1 and CDR2 are MNHEY and SVGAGI. The CDR3 totals 14 residues. Trimming took off 7 bases at V and 4 bases at J, with 14 bases between the two ends. For the CDR3, the DNA is TGTGCCAGCACACTAACATACGGGGGAAACACCATATATTTT. Translating it yields CASTLTYGGNTIYF.

V usage is TRBV5-6 and J usage is TRBJ2-7; D possibly corresponds to TRBD2 (5 bases). The CDR3 loop spans 15 amino acids. V was clipped by 0 bases and J by 3 bases, with 13 bases between them. Germline V gene sequence: CDR1 SGHDT, CDR2 YYEEEE. Here the CDR3 reads CASSLGVPEDYEQYF. CDR3 DNA: TGTGCCAGCAGCTTGGGGGTCCCGGAGGACTACGAGCAGTACTTC.

J is TRBJ2-2 and V is TRBV5-1; maybe TRBD2 (6 bases). The CDR3 has 17 residues. V dropped 0 bases and J dropped 4 bases, with 16 bases sitting between them. CDR1 and CDR2 from the germline V gene are SGHRS and YFSETQ. For the CDR3, the DNA is TGCGCCAGCAGCTTGGCTGGGGGTTACGGGGGCACCGGGGAGCTGTTTTTT. Protein sequence: CASSLAGGYGGTGELFF. Drawing the rest from reference TRBV5-1 and TRBJ2-2, the complete variable domain is KAGVTQTPRYLIKTRGQQVTLSCSPISGHRSVSWYQQTPGQGLQFLFEYFSETQRNKGNFPGRFSGRQFSNSRSEMNVSTLELGDSALYLCASSLAGGYGGTGELFFGEGSRLTVL.

This clone was seen only a few times. The chain carries TRBV5-1 and TRBJ1-4; 7 positions agree with TRBD1. This CDR3 has 18 residues. The germline gives CDR1 SGHRS, CDR2 YFSETQ. V lost 2 bases to trimming and J lost 7 bases; unmatched junction nucleotides: 17. This chain's CDR3 is CASSFYPPNRGQSEKLFF. CDR3 nucleotide sequence: TGCGCCAGCAGCTTCTACCCCCCTAACAGGGGTCAAAGTGAAAAACTGTTTTTT.

This rearrangement joins TRBV5-1 to TRBJ2-3, with TRBD2 matching over 9 bases. The germline gives CDR1 SGHRS, CDR2 YFSETQ. This CDR3 has 15 amino acids. The junction had 3 bases not matched to a gene; V was cut back by 3 bases and J by 1 base. The chain's CDR3 is CASSYSGGGTDTQYF. The CDR3 DNA is TGCGCCAGCAGCTATAGCGGGGGTGGCACAGATACGCAGTATTTT.

This chain links TRBV9 with TRBJ1-3; TRBD1 aligns across 10 bases. The CDR3 runs to 16 residues. V dropped 0 bases and J dropped 2; count of bases not matched to a gene: 2. Germline CDR1 is SGDLS and CDR2 is YYNGEE. CDR3 in amino acids: CASSVEGQGAGNTIYF. The CDR3 bases are TGTGCCAGCAGCGTAGAAGGACAGGGGGCTGGAAACACCATATATTTT.

The CDR3 protein is CASSPGADSYEQYF. In nucleotides, the CDR3 is TGTGCCAGCTCACCAGGGGCAGACTCCTACGAGCAGTACTTC. The V and J genes are TRBV18 and TRBJ2-7; maybe TRBD1 (5 bases). This CDR3 comprises 14 residues. Germline V gene lookup returns CDR1 KGHSH and CDR2 LQKENI. Trimming stripped 2 bases from V and 0 bases from J, with 8 bases between.

V and J are TRBV9 and TRBJ2-4; 10 bases map to TRBD1. V trimming: 3 bases; J trimming: 0 bases; junction bases outside the gene matches: 15. The CDR3 sequence is 20 residues long. Per germline, CDR1 SGDLS and CDR2 YYNGEE. CDR3 loop: CASSESPSDRGGLAKNIQYF. Here the CDR3 DNA reads TGTGCCAGCAGCGAGTCCCCTTCGGACAGGGGGGGACTAGCCAAAAACATTCAGTACTTC.